This T cell receptor (beta chain) was profiled in a study of cytomegalovirus exposure and HLA in healthy donors. Study-level information: Tens of millions of unique TCR sequences came from HLA-typed donors in an early release.

PCR was performed using 60 Vbeta and 13 Jbeta primers. TCRdb's table, derived via immunoSEQ multiplex PCR, lists solely in-frame clones and lacks some. The sample lists 200,000 to 250,000 clones; approximately 80% were seen once. Study conclusions and caveats: Confirmation was obtained in vitro that a few CMV-associated chains are specific for CMV antigens. Analysis performed later showed TCR beta chains linked to HLA being more clonally expanded than equally common others.

This clone was seen once. Antigen specificity is unknown. This sequence was found in a male donor in good health and CMV-seronegative. Source material: PBMCs.

CDR3 in DNA: TGTGCCAGCAGAGAGACAGGGGGCGCCTATGGCTACACCTTC. Residues: CASRETGGAYGYTF. V is TRBV14 and J is TRBJ1-2, with 10 bases matching TRBD1. Germline V gene sequence: CDR1 SGHDN, CDR2 FVKESK. The CDR3 length is 14 residues. With 6 bases clipped from V and 4 bases from J, the junction kept 5 bases outside the gene matches. Combining the CDR3 with reference TRBV14 and TRBJ1-2 gives the whole variable domain EAGVTQFPSHSVIEKGQTVTLRCDPISGHDNLYWYRRVMGKEIKFLLHFVKESKQDESGMPNNRFLAERTGGTYSTLKVQPAELEDSGVYFCASRETGGAYGYTFGSGTRLTVV.